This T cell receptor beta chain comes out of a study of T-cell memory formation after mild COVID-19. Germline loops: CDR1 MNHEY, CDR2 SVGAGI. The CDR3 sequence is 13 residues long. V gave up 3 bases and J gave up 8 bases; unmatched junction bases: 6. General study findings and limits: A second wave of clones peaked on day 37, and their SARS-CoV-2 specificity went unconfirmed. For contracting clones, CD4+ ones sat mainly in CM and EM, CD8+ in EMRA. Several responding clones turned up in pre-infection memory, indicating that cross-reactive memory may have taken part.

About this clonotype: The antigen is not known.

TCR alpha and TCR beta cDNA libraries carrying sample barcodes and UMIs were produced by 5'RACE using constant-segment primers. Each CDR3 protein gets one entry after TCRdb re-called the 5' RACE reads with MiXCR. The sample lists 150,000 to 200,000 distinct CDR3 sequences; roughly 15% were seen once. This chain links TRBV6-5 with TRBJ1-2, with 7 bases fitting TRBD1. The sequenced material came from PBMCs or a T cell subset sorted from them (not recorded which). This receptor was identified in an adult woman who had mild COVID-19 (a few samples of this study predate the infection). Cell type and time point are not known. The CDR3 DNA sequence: TGTGCCAGCAGTTATAGGGGGCAGGAAGGCTACACCTTC. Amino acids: CASSYRGQEGYTF.